One and the same sample provided the 22 T cell receptor beta chains below, sequenced in a study of long-term antiretroviral therapy in people with HIV. Survey level was the resolution at which the v3.0 immunoSEQ assay ran. This table comes from immunoSEQ multiplex PCR, and its TCRdb copy is limited to in-frame clones, with some not included. Altogether 35,000 or so clones are present, 75% to 90% being singletons, with the ten largest covering approximately 10%. Sequencing used unsorted PBMCs, obtained 2.2 years after starting antiretroviral therapy. These receptors were collected from a man aged 18-30 years with HIV.

The V call is TRBV28, the J call TRBJ2-1; 9 nucleotides align to TRBD2. The CDR3 is 17 residues long. V was pared by 10 bases and J by 0 bases, with 13 bases of the junction left unmatched. Germline loops: CDR1 MDHEN, CDR2 SYDVKM. CDR3 DNA: TGTGCCACCCATCCGGGGACTAGCCTGATCTCCTACAATGAGCAGTTCTTC. Its translation is CATHPGTSLISYNEQFF.

The chain joins TRBV7-9 to TRBJ2-1, with TRBD2 matching 11 bases. There are 16 residues in the CDR3. Trimming cost V 2 bases and J 4 bases; bases outside gene matches: 4. Germline CDR1 SEHNR, CDR2 FQNEAQ (reference sequence). CDR3 in amino acids: CASSLTSGSLYNEQFF. CDR3 in DNA: TGTGCCAGCAGCTTAACTAGCGGGAGTCTGTACAATGAGCAGTTCTTC.

The gene calls are TRBV9 and TRBJ2-5; no definite D call. The length of the CDR3 is 16 residues. Trimming took off 0 bases at V and 2 bases at J, with 14 bases between the two ends. The germline gives CDR1 SGDLS, CDR2 YYNGEE. The DNA of the CDR3 is TGTGCCAGCAGCGTAGGGGGTGGGGTTATACAAGAGACCCAGTACTTC. It is translated as CASSVGGGVIQETQYF.

V usage is TRBV19 and J usage is TRBJ2-7; tentative D call: TRBD1 (6 bases). V was clipped by 5 bases and J by 5 bases, with 19 bases between them. From germline, CDR1 is LNHDA and CDR2 SQIVND (reference sequence). The CDR3 contains 15 residues. CDR3 sequence reads: CASSVLDRDMDEQYF. In DNA, the CDR3 is TGTGCCAGTAGTGTCCTGGACAGAGATATGGACGAGCAGTACTTC.

The genes are TRBV6-6 and TRBJ2-7; D may match TRBD1 or TRBD2 (5 bases each). V was cut by 2 bases and J by 2 bases, with 10 bases left in between. CDR3 length equals 14 residues. CDR1 is MNHNY, CDR2 SVGAGI, per germline (reference sequence). The CDR3: CASSYGGRAYEQYF. CDR3 sequence (DNA): TGTGCCAGCAGTTACGGGGGTCGGGCCTACGAGCAGTACTTC.

CDR3 bases: TGTGCCAGCAGCGGGACAGAGTACGAGCAGTACTTC. The encoded protein is CASSGTEYEQYF. The chain joins TRBV2 to TRBJ2-7; 7 nucleotides match TRBD1. The length of the CDR3 is 12 residues. V lost 6 bases, J lost 4 bases, and 3 bases stayed unmatched. Germline assignment: CDR1 SNHLY and CDR2 FYNNEI.

This clone was counted a few times. The rearrangement joins TRBV2 to TRBJ1-5, with D uncertain. V dropped 6 bases and J dropped 1 base, with 7 bases sitting between them. Germline V gene sequence: CDR1 SNHLY, CDR2 FYNNEI. The CDR3 extends over 13 amino acids. The CDR3 spells CASRSESNQPQHF. CDR3 in DNA: TGTGCCAGCAGGAGTGAAAGCAATCAGCCCCAGCATTTT.

The chain has TRBV25-1 and TRBJ2-1; TRBD2 matches at 8 bases. The CDR3 is made up of 17 amino acids. CDR1 and CDR2 (germline): MGHDK, SYGVNS. The J segment lost 1 base and the V segment lost 4 bases, leaving 9 bases of the junction unmatched. The CDR3 loop is CASSAGGISGSYNEQFF. In nucleotides, the CDR3 is TGTGCCAGCAGTGCGGGGGGGATCAGTGGATCCTACAATGAGCAGTTCTTC.

There are a few counts of this clone. The chain employs TRBV5-6 and TRBJ1-2, with D perhaps matching TRBD1 (6 bases). The CDR3 has 15 residues. Trimming took 4 bases from V and 5 from J, leaving 18 bases between them. Germline CDR1 reads SGHDT; CDR2 reads YYEEEE. DNA of the CDR3: TGTGCCAGCAGCCCGGGACATCCACCACAATATGGCTACACCTTC. This gives the protein CASSPGHPPQYGYTF. The variable domain in full, with the rest retrieved from reference TRBV5-6 and TRBJ1-2, is DAGVTQSPTHLIKTRGQQVTLRCSPKSGHDTVSWYQQALGQGPQFIFQYYEEEERQRGNFPDRFSGHQFPNYSSELNVNALLLGDSALYLCASSPGHPPQYGYTFGSGTRLTVV.

The rearrangement links TRBV14 to TRBJ2-3; the D gene is possibly TRBD1 (5 bases). The ends were cut back, 3 bases at V and 4 bases at J, with 20 bases in the middle. Per the germline V gene, CDR1 is SGHDN and CDR2 is FVKESK. The CDR3 loop spans 17 amino acids. The CDR3 coding sequence is TGTGCCAGCAGCCACGCGGACATTCTGGCGGTAGCAGATACGCAGTATTTT. It is translated as CASSHADILAVADTQYF.

The chain links TRBV7-9 to TRBJ1-2, with TRBD1 matching over 7 bases. The junction had 3 bases not matched to a gene; V was cut back by 8 bases and J by 3 bases. Germline V lookup: CDR1 SEHNR, CDR2 FQNEAQ (reference sequence). This CDR3 has 12 amino acids. The CDR3 here is CASVDRDYGYTF. CDR3 nucleotides: TGTGCCAGCGTTGACAGGGACTATGGCTACACCTTC.

The V gene is TRBV5-1, the J gene TRBJ2-2; D is undetermined. The germline V gene encodes CDR1 SGHRS and CDR2 YFSETQ. This CDR3 comprises 14 residues. V was pared by 0 bases and J by 6 bases, with 9 bases between. CDR3 nucleotide sequence: TGCGCCAGCAGCTTGGCCGGCGTTGCCGGGGAGCTGTTTTTT. Amino acid sequence: CASSLAGVAGELFF.

The chain carries TRBV12-5 and TRBJ2-2; 14 bases agree with TRBD2. CDR1 is LGHNT and CDR2 is FRNRAP in the germline V gene. Trimming cost V 5 bases and J 6 bases; bases outside gene matches: 5. This CDR3 has 16 residues. The CDR3 nucleotides are TGTGCTAGTGGTCAACCGGGACTAGCGGGAGCCGGGGAGCTGTTTTTT. This translates into CASGQPGLAGAGELFF.

J is TRBJ1-6 and V is TRBV6-4; D unclear. Looked up from germline, CDR1 is MRHNA and CDR2 is SNTAGT. With 3 bases removed from V and 5 bases from J, the gap between germline ends came to 8 bases. The CDR3 is made up of 14 amino acids. The CDR3 DNA sequence: TGTGCCAGCAGTGATACTGGGGATAATTCACCCCTCCACTTT. It specifies CASSDTGDNSPLHF.

The J gene is TRBJ2-7, the V gene TRBV19; no reliable D call. The CDR3 has 13 amino acids. The ends were cut back, 3 bases at V and 4 bases at J, with 10 bases in the middle. The V gene's germline CDR1 is LNHDA and CDR2 SQIVND (reference sequence). The CDR3: CASSIRQLYEQYF. In DNA, the CDR3 is TGTGCCAGTAGTATCCGGCAGTTATACGAGCAGTACTTC.

This sequence joins TRBV4-1 and TRBJ1-4; D is unclear. With 8 bases removed from V and 8 bases from J, the gap between germline ends came to 15 bases. CDR1 and CDR2 (germline): MGHRA, YSYEKL. The CDR3 is 13 amino acids. The CDR3 protein is CASRGGGREKLFF. Written as DNA, the CDR3 is TGCGCCAGCCGAGGCGGAGGGCGGGAAAAACTGTTTTTT.

The rearrangement joins TRBV19 to TRBJ2-5, with TRBD2 matching 14 bases. This CDR3 has 16 residues. J gave up 4 bases and V 2 bases, and 3 bases lay outside the gene matches. Germline values: CDR1 LNHDA, CDR2 SQIVND (reference sequence). CDR3 loop: CASSITTSGGAETQYF. CDR3 sequence (DNA): TGTGCCAGTAGTATAACGACTAGCGGGGGGGCAGAGACCCAGTACTTC.

V usage is TRBV9 and J usage is TRBJ2-2; TRBD2 matches at 7 bases. The germline V gene encodes CDR1 SGDLS and CDR2 YYNGEE. CDR3 size: 15 residues. The junction had 5 bases not matched to a gene; V was cut back by 0 bases and J by 6 bases. As DNA, the CDR3 is TGTGCCAGCAGCGTAGCTGGGACTACGTCCGGGGAGCTGTTTTTT. This codes for CASSVAGTTSGELFF. Supplemented by reference TRBV9 and TRBJ2-2, the full variable domain reads DSGVTQTPKHLITATGQRVTLRCSPRSGDLSVYWYQQSLDQGLQFLIQYYNGEERAKGNILERFSAQQFPDLHSELNLSSLELGDSALYFCASSVAGTTSGELFFGEGSRLTVL.

This rearrangement joins TRBV5-1 to TRBJ2-3, with 7 bases lining up with TRBD1. The CDR3 is made up of 17 amino acids. With 4 bases clipped from V and 5 bases from J, the junction kept 16 bases outside the gene matches. Germline V gene data show CDR1 as SGHRS and CDR2 as YFSETQ. CDR3 protein: CASSPGQRRRARDTQYF. The CDR3 DNA follows: TGCGCCAGCAGCCCGGGACAGAGAAGAAGGGCGAGAGATACGCAGTATTTT.

This clone was observed once. The V and J genes are TRBV13 and TRBJ2-1; D is perhaps TRBD1 or TRBD2 (5 bases each). Germline V lookup: CDR1 PRHDT, CDR2 FYEKMQ (reference sequence). V was clipped by 5 bases and J by 9 bases, with 11 bases between them. This CDR3 spans 12 amino acids. CDR3 residues: CASSTGTAEQFF. The CDR3 region has the DNA TGTGCCAGCAGCACTGGGACGGCTGAGCAGTTCTTC.

The chain carries TRBV9 and TRBJ2-3; 14 bases are shared with TRBD2. Germline CDR1 and CDR2: SGDLS and YYNGEE. This CDR3 region has 18 residues. Trimming at V came to 4 bases and at J to 2 bases, leaving 9 bases not matched to a gene. This CDR3 is CASSSTSGGAITTDTQYF. Written as DNA, the CDR3 is TGTGCCAGCAGCTCGACTAGCGGGGGGGCGATTACCACAGATACGCAGTATTTT.

This clone appeared once. The chain is built from TRBV1 and TRBJ2-2; TRBD2 is the table's D call, not checked against the DNA. TRBV1 is a listed pseudogene. The CDR3 is 14 residues long. The CDR3: CTSSQDLATGELFF. As DNA, the CDR3 is TGCACCAGCAGCCAAGATCTCGCGACCGGGGAGCTGTTTTTT.